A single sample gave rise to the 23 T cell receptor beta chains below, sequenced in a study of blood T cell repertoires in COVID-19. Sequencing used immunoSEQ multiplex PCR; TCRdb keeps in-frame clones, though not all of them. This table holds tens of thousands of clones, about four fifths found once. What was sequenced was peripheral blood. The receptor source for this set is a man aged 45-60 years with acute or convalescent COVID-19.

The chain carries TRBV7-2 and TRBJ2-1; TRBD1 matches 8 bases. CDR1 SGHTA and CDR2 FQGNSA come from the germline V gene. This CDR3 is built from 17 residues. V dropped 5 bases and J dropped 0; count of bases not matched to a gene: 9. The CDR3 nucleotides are TGTGCCAGCAGCCTATGGACAGGGAAGACCTCCTACAATGAGCAGTTCTTC. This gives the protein CASSLWTGKTSYNEQFF.

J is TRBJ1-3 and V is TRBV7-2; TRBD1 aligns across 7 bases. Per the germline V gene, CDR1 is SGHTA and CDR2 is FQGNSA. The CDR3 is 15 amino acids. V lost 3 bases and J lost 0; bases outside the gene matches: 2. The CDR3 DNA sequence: TGTGCCAGCAGCTTGACAGGGCCCTCTGGAAACACCATATATTTT. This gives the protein CASSLTGPSGNTIYF.

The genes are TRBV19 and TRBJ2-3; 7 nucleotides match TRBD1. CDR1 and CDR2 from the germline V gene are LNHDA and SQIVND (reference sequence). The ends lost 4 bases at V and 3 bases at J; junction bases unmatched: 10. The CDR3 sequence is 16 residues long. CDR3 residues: CASSTPRTGSTDTQYF. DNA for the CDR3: TGTGCCAGTAGTACTCCGCGGACAGGTTCGACAGATACGCAGTATTTT.

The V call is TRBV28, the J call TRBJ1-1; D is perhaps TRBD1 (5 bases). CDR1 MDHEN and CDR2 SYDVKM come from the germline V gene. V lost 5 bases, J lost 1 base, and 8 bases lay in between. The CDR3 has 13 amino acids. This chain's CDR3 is CASSLQENTEAFF. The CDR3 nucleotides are TGTGCCAGCAGTCTACAGGAGAACACTGAAGCTTTCTTT. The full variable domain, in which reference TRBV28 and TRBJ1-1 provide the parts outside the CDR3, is DVKVTQSSRYLVKRTGEKVFLECVQDMDHENMFWYRQDPGLGLRLIYFSYDVKMKEKGDIPEGYSVSREKKERFSLILESASTNQTSMYLCASSLQENTEAFFGQGTRLTVV.

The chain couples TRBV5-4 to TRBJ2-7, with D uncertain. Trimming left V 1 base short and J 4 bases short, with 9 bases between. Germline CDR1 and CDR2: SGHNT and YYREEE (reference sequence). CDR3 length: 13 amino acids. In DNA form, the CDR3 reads TGTGCCAGCAGCTTGCTTAGAGGTTACGAGCAGTACTTC. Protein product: CASSLLRGYEQYF.

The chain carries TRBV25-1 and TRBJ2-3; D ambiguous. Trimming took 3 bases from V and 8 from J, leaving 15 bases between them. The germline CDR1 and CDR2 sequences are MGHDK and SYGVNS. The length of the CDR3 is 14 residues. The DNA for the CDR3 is TGTGCCAGCAGTGAGCTCCGGGTCGGATCTACGCAGTATTTT. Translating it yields CASSELRVGSTQYF.

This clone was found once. DNA of the CDR3: TGTGCCTGGAGTGCAGGACTAGCGGGCGTAGAGACCCAGTACTTC. This encodes CAWSAGLAGVETQYF. The chain couples TRBV30 to TRBJ2-5; 11 positions agree with TRBD2. The CDR3 totals 15 residues. Germline V lookup: CDR1 GTSNPN, CDR2 SVGIG (reference sequence). After removal of 1 base from V and 4 bases from J, the junction contained 5 bases not matched to a gene.

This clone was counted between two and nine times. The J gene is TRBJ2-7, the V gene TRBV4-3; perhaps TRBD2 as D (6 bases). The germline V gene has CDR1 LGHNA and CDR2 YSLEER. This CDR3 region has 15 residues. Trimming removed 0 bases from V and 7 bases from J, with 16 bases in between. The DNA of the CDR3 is TGCGCCAGCAGCCAAGATGTGGCGGGGTGGGCGGAGCAGTACTTC. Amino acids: CASSQDVAGWAEQYF.

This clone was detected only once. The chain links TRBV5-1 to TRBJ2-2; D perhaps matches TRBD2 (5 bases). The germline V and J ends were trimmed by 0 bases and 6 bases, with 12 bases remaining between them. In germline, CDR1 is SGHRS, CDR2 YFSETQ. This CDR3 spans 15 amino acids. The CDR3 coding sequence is TGCGCCAGCAGCTTGGTCGGGGAGCTCGCCGGGGAGCTGTTTTTT. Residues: CASSLVGELAGELFF.

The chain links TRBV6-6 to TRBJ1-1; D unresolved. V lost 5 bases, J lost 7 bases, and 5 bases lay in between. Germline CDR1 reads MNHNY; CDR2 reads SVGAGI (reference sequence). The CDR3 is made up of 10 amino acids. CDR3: CASSTIEAFF. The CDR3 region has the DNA TGTGCCAGCAGTACAATTGAAGCTTTCTTT.

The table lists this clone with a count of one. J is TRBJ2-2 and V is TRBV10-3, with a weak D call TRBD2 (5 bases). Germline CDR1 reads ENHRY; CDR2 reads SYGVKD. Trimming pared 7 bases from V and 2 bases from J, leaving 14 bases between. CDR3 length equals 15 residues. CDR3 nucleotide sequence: TGTGCCATCAAGGATGTCGGGGAAAACACCGGGGAGCTGTTTTTT. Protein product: CAIKDVGENTGELFF.

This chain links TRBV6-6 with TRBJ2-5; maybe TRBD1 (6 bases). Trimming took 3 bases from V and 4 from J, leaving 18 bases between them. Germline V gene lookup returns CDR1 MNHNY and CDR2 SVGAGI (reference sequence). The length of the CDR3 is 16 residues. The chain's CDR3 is CASSYPTRDIRETQYF. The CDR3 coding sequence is TGTGCCAGCAGTTATCCAACCAGGGACATAAGAGAGACCCAGTACTTC.

The chain's CDR3 is CASSQDLRSYEQYF. CDR3 bases: TGTGCCAGCAGCCAAGATTTGAGGTCCTACGAGCAGTACTTC. The gene calls are TRBV3-1 (or the pseudogene TRBV3-2) and TRBJ2-7; D remains ambiguous. This CDR3 is built from 14 residues. Per the germline V gene, CDR1 is LGHDT and CDR2 is YNNKEL (reference sequence). V was pared by 0 bases and J by 1 base, with 7 bases between.

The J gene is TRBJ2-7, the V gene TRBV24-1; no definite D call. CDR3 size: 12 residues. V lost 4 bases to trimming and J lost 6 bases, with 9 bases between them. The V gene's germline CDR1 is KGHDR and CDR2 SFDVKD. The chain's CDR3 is CATSDYSSEQYF. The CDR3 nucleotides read TGTGCCACCAGTGACTACAGTTCCGAGCAGTACTTC.

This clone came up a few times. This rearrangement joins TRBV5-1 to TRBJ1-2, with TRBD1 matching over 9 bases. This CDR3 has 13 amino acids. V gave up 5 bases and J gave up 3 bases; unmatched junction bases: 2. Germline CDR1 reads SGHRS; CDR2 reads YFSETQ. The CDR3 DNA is TGCGCCAGCAGTGGGACAGGGCACTATGGCTACACCTTC. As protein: CASSGTGHYGYTF.

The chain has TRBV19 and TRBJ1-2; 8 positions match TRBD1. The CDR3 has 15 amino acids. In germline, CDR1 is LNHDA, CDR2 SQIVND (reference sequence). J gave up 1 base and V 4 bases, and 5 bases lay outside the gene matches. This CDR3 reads CASSTSDRVNYGYTF. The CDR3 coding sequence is TGTGCCAGTAGTACTTCGGACAGGGTTAACTATGGCTACACCTTC.

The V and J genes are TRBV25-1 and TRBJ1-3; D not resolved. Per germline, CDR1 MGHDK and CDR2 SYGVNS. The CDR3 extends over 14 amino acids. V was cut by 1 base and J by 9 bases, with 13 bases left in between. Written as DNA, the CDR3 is TGTGCCAGCAGTGAATTTGCGCCCGCTGTCACCATATATTTT. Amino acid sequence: CASSEFAPAVTIYF.

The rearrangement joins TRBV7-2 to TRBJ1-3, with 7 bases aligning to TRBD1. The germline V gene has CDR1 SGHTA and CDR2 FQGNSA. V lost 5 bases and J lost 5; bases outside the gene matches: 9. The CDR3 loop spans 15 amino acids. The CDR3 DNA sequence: TGTGCCAGCAGCAACCGCAGGGGGTCAAGAAACACCATATATTTT. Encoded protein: CASSNRRGSRNTIYF.

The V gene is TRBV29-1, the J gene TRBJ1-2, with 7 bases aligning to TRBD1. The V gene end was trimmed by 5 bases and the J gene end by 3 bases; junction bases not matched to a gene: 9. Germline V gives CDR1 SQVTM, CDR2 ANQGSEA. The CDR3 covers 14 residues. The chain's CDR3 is CSVNSQTGHYGYTF. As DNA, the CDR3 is TGCAGCGTTAATTCGCAGACAGGGCACTATGGCTACACCTTC. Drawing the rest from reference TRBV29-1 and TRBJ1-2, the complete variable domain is SAVISQKPSRDICQRGTSLTIQCQVDSQVTMMFWYRQQPGQSLTLIATANQGSEATYESGFVIDKFPISRPNLTFSTLTVSNMSPEDSSIYLCSVNSQTGHYGYTFGSGTRLTVV.

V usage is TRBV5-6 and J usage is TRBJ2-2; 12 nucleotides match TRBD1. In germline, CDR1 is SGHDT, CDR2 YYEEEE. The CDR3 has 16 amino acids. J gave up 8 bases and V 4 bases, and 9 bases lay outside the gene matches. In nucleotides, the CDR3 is TGTGCCAGCAGCCTACCGGGACAGGGGGCTCGGGGGGAGCTGTTTTTT. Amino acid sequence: CASSLPGQGARGELFF.

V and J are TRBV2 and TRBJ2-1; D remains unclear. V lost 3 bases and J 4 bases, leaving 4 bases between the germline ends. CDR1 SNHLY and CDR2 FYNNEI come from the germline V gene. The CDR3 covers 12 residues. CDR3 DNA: TGTGCCAGCAGTGAGTCATACAATGAGCAGTTCTTC. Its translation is CASSESYNEQFF.

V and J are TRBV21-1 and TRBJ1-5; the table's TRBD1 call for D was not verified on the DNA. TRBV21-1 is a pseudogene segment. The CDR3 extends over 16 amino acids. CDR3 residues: CASSTSPQGSEQPQHF. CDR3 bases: TGTGCCAGCAGCACATCCCCCCAGGGCTCGGAACAGCCCCAGCATTTT.

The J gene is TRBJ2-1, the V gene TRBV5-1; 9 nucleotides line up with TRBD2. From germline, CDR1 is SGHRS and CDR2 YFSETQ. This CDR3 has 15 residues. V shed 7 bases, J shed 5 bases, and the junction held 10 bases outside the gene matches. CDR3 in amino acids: CASRDPSGDDNEQFF. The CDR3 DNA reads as TGCGCCAGCCGAGATCCTAGCGGGGATGACAATGAGCAGTTCTTC.